This entry lists 20 T cell receptor beta chains sequenced from one sample in a study of CD8 T cells in Susac syndrome. An amount of RNA that ranged from roughly 0.5 to 1 ug was reverse transcribed with random hexamers. Via MiXCR, TCRdb re-called the immunoSEQ multiplex PCR reads, giving one row per CDR3 protein. The sample has approximately 74,000 distinct CDR3 sequences; about 94% are singletons. The specimen sequenced was CD8+ T cells from PBMCs. Receptors originate from a human donor with Susac syndrome.

The chain couples TRBV3-1 to TRBJ2-5; 10 nucleotides align to TRBD2. This CDR3 has 18 amino acids. The V segment lost 4 bases and the J segment 2 bases; nucleotides outside the gene matches: 13. Germline CDR1 reads LGHDT; CDR2 reads YNNKEL (reference sequence). The CDR3 nucleotides read TGTGCCAGCAGCCCCCGACCCACTAGCGGGGCCTTTCAAGAGACCCAGTACTTC. Its translation is CASSPRPTSGAFQETQYF.

The CDR3 loop is CSARDGEYEKLFF. The CDR3 DNA reads TGCAGCGCTCGAGACGGGGAGTACGAAAAACTGTTTTTT. The chain links TRBV29-1 to TRBJ1-4, with D unresolved. The length of the CDR3 is 13 residues. CDR1 SQVTM and CDR2 ANQGSEA come from the germline V gene. V dropped 7 bases and J dropped 8 bases, with 17 bases sitting between them.

The table lists this clonotype with a count of one. The chain joins TRBV19 to TRBJ2-1; D may be TRBD1 (5 bases). Trimming shortened V by 7 bases and J by 0 bases, and 10 bases separated the two germline ends. Germline lookup yields CDR1 LNHDA and CDR2 SQIVND (reference sequence). CDR3 length: 14 amino acids. For the CDR3, the DNA is TGTGCCAGTACCGACAGCAGCTCCTACAATGAGCAGTTCTTC. This gives the protein CASTDSSSYNEQFF.

The rearrangement links TRBV7-9 to TRBJ2-6; D uncertain. Trimming shortened V by 1 base and J by 3 bases, and 1 base separated the two germline ends. The CDR3 has 13 amino acids. Germline lookup yields CDR1 SEHNR and CDR2 FQNEAQ (reference sequence). The DNA of the CDR3 is TGTGCCAGCAGCTTAGGTGGGGCCAACGTCCTGACTTTC. Amino acids: CASSLGGANVLTF.

The rearrangement uses TRBV3-1 and TRBJ2-1, with 7 bases lining up with TRBD2. The CDR3 covers 16 residues. The germline V gene encodes CDR1 LGHDT and CDR2 YNNKEL (reference sequence). V lost 1 base to trimming and J lost 2 bases; unmatched junction nucleotides: 5. The CDR3 here is CASSQVPAGTYNEQFF. The CDR3 nucleotides are TGTGCCAGCAGCCAAGTACCAGCGGGGACCTACAATGAGCAGTTCTTC.

The chain combines TRBV7-9 with TRBJ2-3, with TRBD1 matching over 7 bases. The germline gives CDR1 SEHNR, CDR2 FQNEAQ (reference sequence). J was trimmed by 0 bases and V by 3 bases; bases with no gene match: 3. This CDR3 is built from 15 residues. This CDR3 reads CASSFEDRSTDTQYF. CDR3 DNA sequence: TGTGCCAGCAGCTTCGAGGACAGGAGCACAGATACGCAGTATTTT.

V usage is TRBV7-8 and J usage is TRBJ2-7; a weak D match, TRBD2 (6 bases). Between the trimmed V and J ends, which lost 5 bases and 4 bases, there was a span of 18 bases. The CDR3 consists of 15 residues. From germline, CDR1 is SGHVS and CDR2 FQNEAQ. DNA for the CDR3: TGTGCCAGCAGCCTCGGGAGCCCTGGGGTATACGAGCAGTACTTC. Encoded protein: CASSLGSPGVYEQYF. The full variable domain, rest sourced from reference TRBV7-8 and TRBJ2-7, is GAGVSQSPRYKVAKRGQDVALRCDPISGHVSLFWYQQALGQGPEFLTYFQNEAQLDKSGLPSDRFFAERPEGSVSTLKIQRTQQEDSAVYLCASSLGSPGVYEQYFGPGTRLTVT.

The chain carries TRBV6-6 and TRBJ1-5; D gene unclear. The CDR3 is 13 residues long. The germline CDR1 and CDR2 sequences are MNHNY and SVGAGI (reference sequence). Trimming took off 6 bases at V and 2 bases at J, with 8 bases between the two ends. The CDR3 spells CASRHQGNQPQHF. The CDR3 coding sequence is TGTGCCAGCAGACACCAGGGCAATCAGCCCCAGCATTTT.

This chain links TRBV6-5 with TRBJ1-1; tentative D call: TRBD1 (5 bases). This CDR3 is 17 amino acids long. CDR1 is MNHEY and CDR2 is SVGAGI in the germline V gene. V was pared by 0 bases and J by 3 bases, with 17 bases between. In DNA, the CDR3 is TGTGCCAGCAGTTACTCGATCTTCAGGGAAGAGTACACTGAAGCTTTCTTT. The encoded protein is CASSYSIFREEYTEAFF.

The J gene is TRBJ1-4, the V gene TRBV11-2; no firm D call. The germline CDR1 and CDR2 sequences are SGHAT and FQNNGV. This CDR3 is built from 14 residues. Trimming removed 5 bases from V and 7 bases from J, with 14 bases in between. This CDR3 is CASSPHVVGEKLFF. In DNA, the CDR3 is TGTGCCAGCAGCCCGCACGTAGTGGGTGAAAAACTGTTTTTT.

The chain links TRBV4-2 to TRBJ2-1; 7 bases are a match to TRBD2. Germline V gene sequence: CDR1 LGHNA, CDR2 YNFKEQ. The V gene end was trimmed by 3 bases and the J gene end by 3 bases; junction bases not matched to a gene: 2. CDR3 length: 14 residues. The DNA of the CDR3 is TGTGCCAGCAGCCAGACTAGCATCTACAATGAGCAGTTCTTC. Protein sequence: CASSQTSIYNEQFF.

This rearrangement joins TRBV5-1 to TRBJ2-7; 9 bases are a match to TRBD1. CDR1 and CDR2 from the germline V gene are SGHRS and YFSETQ. The CDR3 is made up of 14 amino acids. The V segment lost 4 bases and the J segment 5 bases; nucleotides outside the gene matches: 7. DNA of the CDR3: TGCGCCAGCAGCCTAGGGACAGGGCGGAACGAGCAGTACTTC. Protein sequence: CASSLGTGRNEQYF.

V usage is TRBV7-9 and J usage is TRBJ1-5, with D unclear. Germline CDR1 is SEHNR and CDR2 is FQNEAQ (reference sequence). Trimming removed 0 bases at V and 0 bases at J, with 12 bases between. The CDR3 has 17 residues. CDR3 coding DNA: TGTGCCAGCAGCTTAGCGAGTACCGTTTATAGCAATCAGCCCCAGCATTTT. It translates to CASSLASTVYSNQPQHF.

This clonotype was counted once. V gene TRBV6-5 combines with J gene TRBJ2-7; tentative D call: TRBD2 (6 bases). The CDR3 contains 15 residues. CDR1 MNHEY and CDR2 SVGAGI come from the germline V gene. V was trimmed by 2 bases and J by 4 bases, leaving 15 bases between them. CDR3 sequence: CASSYGDGAGYEQYF. For the CDR3, the DNA is TGTGCCAGCAGTTACGGGGATGGGGCGGGGTACGAGCAGTACTTC.

V usage is TRBV30 and J usage is TRBJ2-1; TRBD1 or TRBD2 may be the D gene (5 bases each). The CDR3 covers 15 residues. Germline CDR1 is GTSNPN and CDR2 is SVGIG (reference sequence). Trimming cost V 5 bases and J 4 bases, with 18 bases left between them. CDR3 sequence: CAWENEGFGYNEQFF. The CDR3 nucleotides read TGTGCCTGGGAAAACGAGGGGTTCGGGTACAATGAGCAGTTCTTC.

This chain links TRBV5-1 with TRBJ1-5; D may be TRBD1 (5 bases). The V gene lost 4 bases and the J gene lost 6 bases, with 17 bases spanning the gap. The germline V gene has CDR1 SGHRS and CDR2 YFSETQ. The CDR3 loop spans 15 amino acids. CDR3 in DNA: TGCGCCAGCAGCCCGGGGACTGTGCTCGGTCAGCCCCAGCATTTT. This codes for CASSPGTVLGQPQHF. The variable domain in full, completed from reference TRBV5-1 and TRBJ1-5, reads KAGVTQTPRYLIKTRGQQVTLSCSPISGHRSVSWYQQTPGQGLQFLFEYFSETQRNKGNFPGRFSGRQFSNSRSEMNVSTLELGDSALYLCASSPGTVLGQPQHFGDGTRLSIL.

The V gene is TRBV29-1, the J gene TRBJ2-7; tentatively, D is TRBD1 (5 bases). Germline V gives CDR1 SQVTM, CDR2 ANQGSEA. V was clipped by 1 base and J by 6 bases, with 10 bases between them. This CDR3 contains 12 residues. The chain's CDR3 is CSVEGGRAEQYF. DNA for the CDR3: TGCAGCGTTGAAGGGGGCAGAGCCGAGCAGTACTTC.

This chain connects TRBV10-3 to TRBJ1-2; unclear D gene. The CDR3 has 11 amino acids. Germline-derived CDR1 and CDR2 are ENHRY and SYGVKD. Trimming pared 8 bases from V and 5 bases from J, leaving 9 bases between. The DNA for the CDR3 is TGTGCCATCCATTGGGGATATGGCTACACCTTC. This gives the protein CAIHWGYGYTF.

A single count supports this clonotype. The CDR3 loop is CASSSTVAGNTIYF. CDR3 bases: TGTGCCAGCAGTTCGACAGTGGCTGGAAACACCATATATTTT. This chain links TRBV27 with TRBJ1-3; D might be TRBD1 (5 bases). CDR1 and CDR2 from the germline V gene are MNHEY and SMNVEV (reference sequence). V lost 4 bases and J lost 2, with 9 bases in between. The CDR3 is 14 residues long.

The chain employs TRBV7-8 and TRBJ2-3; D not resolved. Trimming took off 4 bases at V and 4 bases at J, with 18 bases between the two ends. This CDR3 region has 16 residues. Per the germline V gene, CDR1 is SGHVS and CDR2 is FQNEAQ. The CDR3 bases are TGTGCCAGCAGCTCGATCGGGCCCCCTTCACCAGATACGCAGTATTTT. This codes for CASSSIGPPSPDTQYF.